A selection of T cell receptor beta chains follows, all from one sample in a study of cytomegalovirus exposure and HLA in healthy donors. Method: immunoSEQ multiplex PCR; TCRdb's copy keeps in-frame clones and lacks some. The sample includes about 150,000 clones, around 79% of them seen just once. The sequenced sample consisted of PBMCs. Receptor source: a man in his forties or fifties in good health and CMV-seropositive. CDR3s include the opening cysteine and the closing phenylalanine or tryptophan. A D gene is named only where the DNA matches it firmly. Clone size is not always given. Where it is, it says once, few, many or a class for expanded clones.

J: TRBJ2-1
D: -
size: -
V: TRBV27
CDR3: CASSRWQGINEQFF
DNA: TGTGCCAGCAGCCGGTGGCAGGGGATAAATGAGCAGTTCTTC

J: TRBJ2-7
D: TRBD1
size: -
V: TRBV5-6
CDR3: CASSRDRGLQDEQYF
DNA: TGTGCCAGCAGCCGGGACAGGGGGCTTCAGGACGAGCAGTACTTC

J: TRBJ1-5
D: -
size: few
V: TRBV28
CDR3: CASSFGGYSNQPQHF
DNA: TGTGCCAGCAGTTTTGGGGGCTATAGCAATCAGCCCCAGCATTTT

J: TRBJ1-6
D: -
size: -
V: TRBV2
CDR3: CASSEAINSPLHF
DNA: TGTGCCAGCAGTGAGGCCATTAATTCACCCCTCCACTTT

J: TRBJ2-3
D: -
size: -
V: TRBV5-4
CDR3: CASSLSTDTQYF
DNA: TGTGCCAGCAGTCTCAGCACAGATACGCAGTATTTT

J: TRBJ2-7
D: TRBD2
size: -
V: TRBV10-1
CDR3: CASSETSGSYEQYF
DNA: TGCGCCAGCAGTGAGACTAGCGGCTCCTACGAGCAGTACTTC

J: TRBJ1-3
D: TRBD1
size: -
V: TRBV28
CDR3: CASSPGTAGNTIYF
DNA: TGTGCCAGCAGTCCCGGGACAGCTGGAAACACCATATATTTT

J: TRBJ2-3
D: TRBD2
size: few
V: TRBV7-9
CDR3: CASSRAPAGATDTQYF
DNA: TGTGCCAGCAGCCGAGCGCCAGCGGGAGCGACAGATACGCAGTATTTT

J: TRBJ1-5
D: -
size: -
V: TRBV19
CDR3: CASSPQSGKTSNQPQHF
DNA: TGTGCCAGTAGTCCACAATCGGGGAAGACGAGCAATCAGCCCCAGCATTTT

J: TRBJ1-1
D: -
size: -
V: TRBV2
CDR3: CASSVTEAFF
DNA: TGTGCCAGCAGTGTAACTGAAGCTTTCTTT

J: TRBJ2-3
D: -
size: -
V: TRBV30
CDR3: CAWIGPGHTDPDTQYF
DNA: TGTGCCTGGATAGGACCGGGACATACTGACCCAGATACGCAGTATTTT

J: TRBJ2-7
D: -
size: -
V: TRBV10-3
CDR3: CATTESGGEQYF
DNA: TGTGCCACGACGGAAAGCGGCGGAGAGCAGTACTTC

J: TRBJ1-5
D: TRBD1
size: -
V: TRBV27
CDR3: CASSFLGQGQPQHF
DNA: TGTGCCAGCAGTTTCTTGGGACAGGGCCAGCCCCAGCATTTT

J: TRBJ2-2
D: TRBD2
size: -
V: TRBV2
CDR3: CASRGLALTGELFF
DNA: TGTGCCAGCAGGGGACTAGCGTTGACCGGGGAGCTGTTTTTT

J: TRBJ2-7
D: -
size: -
V: TRBV30
CDR3: CAWSGTGSYEQYF
DNA: TGTGCCTGGAGTGGGACTGGGTCCTACGAGCAGTACTTC

J: TRBJ2-5
D: -
size: -
V: TRBV28
CDR3: CASSLSGIQETQYF
DNA: TGTGCCAGCAGCCTTAGCGGAATTCAAGAGACCCAGTACTTC

J: TRBJ2-6
D: -
size: -
V: TRBV7-2
CDR3: CASRPRRFKGANVLTF
DNA: TGTGCCAGCAGGCCGAGGAGGTTCAAGGGCGCCAACGTCCTGACTTTC

J: TRBJ2-2
D: TRBD1
size: -
V: TRBV5-1
CDR3: CASSRGQGQMTGELFF
DNA: TGCGCCAGCAGCCGCGGACAGGGGCAGATGACCGGGGAGCTGTTTTTT

J: TRBJ2-1
D: TRBD2
size: -
V: TRBV11-2
CDR3: CASSFGASGGREQFF
DNA: TGTGCCAGCAGCTTTGGGGCTAGCGGGGGTCGGGAGCAGTTCTTC

J: TRBJ2-7
D: TRBD1
size: -
V: TRBV10-3
CDR3: CAISGDRALSYEQYF
DNA: TGTGCCATCAGCGGGGACAGGGCCCTGTCCTACGAGCAGTACTTC

J: TRBJ2-2
D: -
size: -
V: TRBV5-3
CDR3: CARSLDIGSARELFF
DNA: TGTGCCAGAAGCTTGGATATTGGGAGCGCCAGGGAGCTGTTTTTT

J: TRBJ1-2
D: TRBD1
size: -
V: TRBV2
CDR3: CASRYTGGGYTF
DNA: TGTGCCAGCAGGTATACAGGGGGCGGCTACACCTTC

J: TRBJ2-6
D: -
size: -
V: TRBV5-4
CDR3: CASSDKGSSGANVLTF
DNA: TGTGCCAGCAGCGATAAAGGGAGCTCTGGGGCCAACGTCCTGACTTTC

J: TRBJ2-7
D: -
size: once
V: TRBV5-1
CDR3: CASSRDNSYEQYF
DNA: TGCGCCAGCAGTCGGGACAACTCCTACGAGCAGTACTTC

J: TRBJ2-1
D: -
size: -
V: TRBV30
CDR3: CAWSVIVEQFF
DNA: TGTGCCTGGAGTGTAATAGTTGAGCAGTTCTTC

J: TRBJ2-7
D: -
size: -
V: TRBV9
CDR3: CASSPTDKYSYEQYF
DNA: TGTGCCAGCAGCCCGACGGACAAGTACTCCTACGAGCAGTACTTC

J: TRBJ2-7
D: -
size: -
V: TRBV5-4
CDR3: CASMPATQGEQYF
DNA: TGTGCCAGCATGCCAGCAACTCAGGGCGAGCAGTACTTC

J: TRBJ1-6
D: TRBD1
size: -
V: TRBV30
CDR3: CAWSAGTGDSPLHF
DNA: TGTGCCTGGAGTGCCGGGACAGGGGATTCACCCCTCCACTTT

J: TRBJ1-3
D: -
size: few
V: TRBV7-9
CDR3: CSSSFGGNQNTIYF
DNA: TGTTCCAGCAGCTTTGGAGGGAATCAAAACACCATATATTTT

J: TRBJ1-2
D: -
size: -
V: TRBV4-1
CDR3: CASSQATYGYTF
DNA: TGCGCCAGCAGCCAAGCTACCTATGGCTACACCTTC

J: TRBJ2-1
D: TRBD2
size: -
V: TRBV27
CDR3: CASSFKPGLARYNEQFF
DNA: TGTGCCAGCAGTTTCAAGCCAGGACTAGCGCGTTACAATGAGCAGTTCTTC

J: TRBJ2-3
D: -
size: -
V: TRBV29-1
CDR3: CSVVAVPSTDTQYF
DNA: TGCAGCGTTGTAGCAGTACCTAGCACAGATACGCAGTATTTT

J: TRBJ1-1
D: -
size: -
V: TRBV18
CDR3: CASSDTTANTEAFF
DNA: TGTGCCAGCTCGGACACAACGGCGAACACTGAAGCTTTCTTT